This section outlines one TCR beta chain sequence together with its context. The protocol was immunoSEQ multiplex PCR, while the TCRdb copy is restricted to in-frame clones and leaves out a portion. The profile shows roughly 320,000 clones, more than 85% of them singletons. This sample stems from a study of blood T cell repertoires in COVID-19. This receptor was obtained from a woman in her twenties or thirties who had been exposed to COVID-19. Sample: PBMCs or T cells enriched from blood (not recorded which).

The CDR3 region has the DNA TGTGCCAGCAGACCCTCGGGGGGGCTAGGAAACACCATATATTTT. Translated, it gives CASRPSGGLGNTIYF. This chain uses TRBV6-5 with TRBJ1-3, with D perhaps matching TRBD1 (6 bases). V lost 6 bases to trimming and J lost 4 bases, with 16 bases between them. CDR3 length equals 15 residues. Germline lookup yields CDR1 MNHEY and CDR2 SVGAGI.